A single sample gave rise to the 13 T cell receptor beta chains below, sequenced in a study of T cells in women clearing cervical HPV infection. Generated by immunoSEQ multiplex PCR, the TCRdb table keeps only in-frame clones and is missing some. This sample's table reports under 50,000 clones. Sequencing was performed on blood buffy coat. Receptor source: a woman between 18 and 69 years old with a cervical HPV16 infection that either progressed to CIN3+ or cleared (not recorded which).

With respect to this clone: The CDR3 end is not reached by the read, which stops 3 residues before it; the germline J gene fills it in. The chain recombines TRBV14 with TRBJ1-5, with D perhaps TRBD1 (6 bases). The CDR3 runs to 14 residues. CDR1 and CDR2 (germline): SGHDN, FVKESK. V was pared by 4 bases and J by 4 bases, with 11 bases between. The CDR3 DNA, read in part, is TGTGCCAGCAGCCCCGGACAGTGGAATCAGCCC. Translation gives CASSPGQWNQP. The entire CDR3 is CASSPGQWNQPQHF.

Points on this clone: The read ends 3 residues shy of where the CDR3 ends; the end is completed using the germline J gene. J is TRBJ1-1 and V is TRBV29-1, with D perhaps matching TRBD1 (5 bases). Trimming cost V 7 bases and J 4 bases, with 16 bases left between them. The germline CDR1 and CDR2 sequences are SQVTM and ANQGSEA. The CDR3 runs 13 residues. CDR3 residues: CSGSLGGGTEAFF. The CDR3 DNA, read in part, is TGCAGCGGCAGCCTTGGCGGGGGCACTGAA.

On this clone: The read finishes 3 residues shy of the CDR3 end, and the germline J gene is used to complete it. This chain links TRBV11-2 with TRBJ2-3; possibly TRBD1 for D (5 bases). Looked up from germline, CDR1 is SGHAT and CDR2 is FQNNGV. The CDR3 covers 14 residues. V was trimmed by 5 bases and J by 4 bases, leaving 13 bases between them. CDR3 sequence: CASSPDWGSDTQYF. The CDR3 DNA, read in part, is TGTGCCAGCAGCCCCGACTGGGGCTCAGATACG.

Remarks on this clone: The sequence runs out 3 residues before the end of the CDR3; the remainder is reconstructed from the germline J gene. The chain recombines TRBV19 with TRBJ1-2, with 7 bases aligning to TRBD1. The CDR3 has 12 residues. Per the germline V gene, CDR1 is LNHDA and CDR2 is SQIVND (reference sequence). CDR3 DNA (partial): TGTGCCAGTAGTATTAACAGGGGCGAC. Protein sequence: CASSINRGD. The entire CDR3 sequence reads CASSINRGDYTF.

CDR3 sequence reads: CASSRTGTDYTF. The CDR3 DNA, read in part, is TGTGCCAGCAGCCGGACCGGGACAGAC. The chain recombines TRBV7-2 with TRBJ1-2; 7 nucleotides align to TRBD1. The read ends 3 residues shy of where the CDR3 ends; the end is completed using the germline J gene. This CDR3 region has 12 residues. Per germline, CDR1 SGHTA and CDR2 FQGNSA.

Concerning this clone itself: The CDR3 end lies 3 residues beyond the end of the read and is filled in from the germline J gene. This sequence joins TRBV18 and TRBJ1-2; 7 bases agree with TRBD1. This CDR3 spans 14 amino acids. CDR1 KGHSH and CDR2 LQKENI come from the germline V gene. J was trimmed by 5 bases and V by 3 bases; bases with no gene match: 6. The CDR3 loop reads CASSPTGVSYGYTF. The sequenced CDR3 bases are TGTGCCAGCTCACCCACAGGGGTCTCTTATGGC.

With regard to this clone: The CDR3 end is not reached by the read, which stops 3 residues before it; the germline J gene fills it in. The J gene is TRBJ1-2, the V gene TRBV18, with D possibly matching TRBD1 (5 bases). This CDR3 contains 17 residues. Germline loops: CDR1 KGHSH, CDR2 LQKENI. Partial CDR3 DNA: TGTGCCAGCTCACCATCAGGGTCTGAAACAAATCTCAATGAC. This gives the protein CASSPSGSETNLND. The full CDR3 is CASSPSGSETNLNDYTF.

In regard to this clone: The read halts 3 residues ahead of the CDR3 end, with the missing end drawn from the germline J gene. The same CDR3 is also encoded by other DNA sequences in this sample. The chain joins TRBV19 to TRBJ2-3; TRBD2 matches at 11 bases. The CDR3 has 14 amino acids. With 8 bases clipped from V and 5 bases from J, the junction kept 6 bases outside the gene matches. The germline V gene has CDR1 LNHDA and CDR2 SQIVND (reference sequence). Incomplete CDR3 DNA: TGTGCCAGTTCCCTAGCGGGAGGCCAAGATACG. Its translation: CASSLAGGQDT. The whole CDR3 reads CASSLAGGQDTQYF.

Concerning this clone itself: The CDR3 extends 3 residues past the end of the read, so its final part is completed from the germline J gene. V usage is TRBV6-1 and J usage is TRBJ1-5, with D possibly matching TRBD1 (6 bases). The CDR3 length is 15 residues. Germline CDR1 reads MNHNS; CDR2 reads SASEGT. V lost 3 bases to trimming and J lost 5 bases, with 14 bases between them. CDR3 loop: CASSEGAEPYQPQHF. The sequenced part of the CDR3 DNA is TGTGCCAGCAGTGAGGGGGCGGAGCCATATCAGCCC.

As to this clone: The CDR3 goes on 3 residues after the read ends, and that part is filled in from the germline J gene. V is TRBV20-1 and J is TRBJ2-3; D is possibly TRBD1 (6 bases). CDR1 and CDR2 from the germline V gene are DFQATT and SNEGSKA (reference sequence). The V end lost 0 bases, the J end lost 5 bases, and 18 bases lay between the germline ends. The length of the CDR3 is 16 residues. The CDR3 DNA, read in part, is TGCAGTGCTAGAGATCGGGGCAGGGGATTCGTAGATACG. Protein: CSARDRGRGFVDT. The full CDR3 protein reads CSARDRGRGFVDTQYF.

For this clone: The junction departs from the called germline gene at one end, perhaps through a read error. The read ends 3 residues early relative to the CDR3; the germline J gene fills the gap. The identical CDR3 is also encoded by other nucleotide sequences in the sample. V gene TRBV18 combines with J gene TRBJ1-3, with 8 bases that match TRBD1. Germline CDR1 reads KGHSH; CDR2 reads LQKENI. This CDR3 is built from 18 residues. CDR3 DNA (partial): TGTGCCAGCTCACCACCGGCGCAGGGGGCTATCTCTGGAAACACT. It translates to CASSPPAQGAISGNT. The full CDR3 reads CASSPPAQGAISGNTIYF.

As for this clone: The read comes to an end 3 residues before the CDR3 does, leaving the germline J gene to fill in the end. The V call is TRBV5-1, the J call TRBJ2-1; D unresolved. Trimming removed 1 base at V and 0 bases at J, with 14 bases between. The CDR3 loop spans 17 amino acids. The germline gives CDR1 SGHRS, CDR2 YFSETQ. This CDR3 reads CASSLLPSMSSYNEQFF. The CDR3 DNA, read in part, is TGCGCCAGCAGCTTGCTCCCTTCTATGAGCTCCTACAATGAG.

A word on this clone: The read stops 3 residues short of the end of the CDR3; the missing end is completed from the germline J gene. The chain carries TRBV2 and TRBJ2-4; 7 bases are a match to TRBD1. This CDR3 spans 14 amino acids. Germline V gene sequence: CDR1 SNHLY, CDR2 FYNNEI. CDR3 residues: CASAPSETGNGQYF. The sequenced CDR3 bases are TGTGCCAGCGCCCCCTCCGAGACAGGGAACGGT.